The 18 T cell receptor beta chains listed next were all sequenced from one sample in a study of shared clonotypes between healthy human individuals. Some clones are missing from TCRdb's copy, which holds only in-frame ones; the method was immunoSEQ multiplex PCR. The data contain roughly 640,000 clones, less than 98% of them singletons. The specimen sequenced was naive CD4+ T cells sorted from blood. The subset is: CD45RA+ positively selected. The receptor set was obtained from a woman aged 25-40 years in good health.

This clone has a single count. As DNA, the CDR3 is TGTGCCTGGAGTGTACTAGGGGGGAACACCGGGGAGCTGTTTTTT. Its translation is CAWSVLGGNTGELFF. The chain couples TRBV30 to TRBJ2-2; D perhaps matches TRBD1 (6 bases). Trimming removed 0 bases at V and 1 base at J, with 9 bases between. CDR1 and CDR2 from the germline V gene are GTSNPN and SVGIG (reference sequence). This CDR3 is 15 amino acids long.

The chain employs TRBV6-5 and TRBJ1-6, with 11 bases fitting TRBD1. V shed 6 bases and J 10 bases; nucleotides not matched to a gene: 5. The germline gives CDR1 MNHEY, CDR2 SVGAGI. CDR3 length: 14 residues. For the CDR3, the DNA is TGTGCCAGCAGCCCGGACAGGGGGCTCTCACCCCTCCACTTT. It translates to CASSPDRGLSPLHF.

This clone has a single count. The gene calls are TRBV2 and TRBJ2-7; maybe TRBD1 (6 bases). Deletions cut 5 bases from V and 3 bases from J, with 14 bases between. CDR3 length: 14 amino acids. Germline V lookup: CDR1 SNHLY, CDR2 FYNNEI. CDR3 DNA: TGTGCCAGCAGTCCGGGACACAGCTACTACGAGCAGTACTTC. Its protein product is CASSPGHSYYEQYF.

The chain's CDR3 is CASSRRSTGGQPQHF. DNA for the CDR3: TGTGCCAGTAGTCGACGATCGACAGGTGGCCAGCCCCAGCATTTT. The V gene is TRBV19, the J gene TRBJ1-5; tentatively, D is TRBD1 (6 bases). The V end was cut by 5 bases, the J end by 7 bases, with 18 bases between. This CDR3 region has 15 residues. Germline CDR1 and CDR2: LNHDA and SQIVND (reference sequence). The full variable domain, rest sourced from reference TRBV19 and TRBJ1-5, is DGGITQSPKYLFRKEGQNVTLSCEQNLNHDAMYWYRQDPGQGLRLIYYSQIVNDFQKGDIAEGYSVSREKKESFPLTVTSAQKNPTAFYLCASSRRSTGGQPQHFGDGTRLSIL.

This rearrangement joins TRBV4-1 to TRBJ1-3; D remains ambiguous. V gave up 0 bases and J gave up 3 bases, with 9 bases separating them. There are 15 residues in the CDR3. The germline V gene encodes CDR1 MGHRA and CDR2 YSYEKL. Here the CDR3 DNA reads TGCGCCAGCAGCCAAGAAGGTAACAATGGAAACACCATATATTTT. It is translated as CASSQEGNNGNTIYF.

V and J are TRBV4-2 and TRBJ1-2, with 8 nucleotides matching TRBD1. The CDR3 contains 13 residues. The trim removed 1 base at V and 6 bases at J, leaving 1 base unmatched. The germline CDR1 and CDR2 sequences are LGHNA and YNFKEQ. This chain's CDR3 is CASSQGQGNGYTF. The CDR3 DNA sequence: TGTGCCAGCAGCCAAGGACAGGGGAATGGCTACACCTTC.

CDR3 region: CASRVARTYEQYF. DNA for the CDR3: TGTGCCAGTCGGGTAGCGAGAACCTACGAGCAGTACTTC. This chain links TRBV6-1 with TRBJ2-7; tentative D call: TRBD2 (5 bases). The V gene lost 9 bases and the J gene lost 2 bases, with 14 bases spanning the gap. CDR1 and CDR2 (germline): MNHNS, SASEGT. This CDR3 is 13 amino acids long.

In this sample, this clone turned up a few times. The sample contains more than one DNA sequence encoding this CDR3. The chain employs TRBV18 and TRBJ1-1, with D unresolved. The CDR3 loop spans 11 amino acids. Per the germline V gene, CDR1 is KGHSH and CDR2 is LQKENI. Trimming took 3 bases from V and 5 from J, leaving 4 bases between them. CDR3 nucleotide sequence: TGTGCCAGCTCACCCGGGACTGAAGCTTTCTTT. Amino acids: CASSPGTEAFF.

In its sample, this clone was seen a few times. The chain employs TRBV15 and TRBJ2-7; TRBD1 agrees at 9 bases. Germline V CDR1 and CDR2: LNHNV, YYDKDF (reference sequence). CDR3 length equals 15 residues. The ends lost 5 bases at V and 3 bases at J; junction bases unmatched: 8. The CDR3 here is CATSGLDRGNYEQYF. In nucleotides, the CDR3 is TGTGCCACCAGCGGACTGGACAGGGGAAACTACGAGCAGTACTTC. The full variable domain, completed using reference TRBV15 and TRBJ2-7, is DAMVIQNPRYQVTQFGKPVTLSCSQTLNHNVMYWYQQKSSQAPKLLFHYYDKDFNNEADTPDNFQSRRPNTSFCFLDIRSPGLGDTAMYLCATSGLDRGNYEQYFGPGTRLTVT.

About this clone itself: Other DNA sequences in this sample translate to the same CDR3. This rearrangement joins TRBV6-6 to TRBJ1-2; D uncertain. Per the germline V gene, CDR1 is MNHNY and CDR2 is SVGAGI (reference sequence). The CDR3 has 11 amino acids. Between the trimmed V and J ends, which lost 2 bases and 8 bases, there was a span of 6 bases. CDR3 loop: CASSYLYGYTF. The CDR3, as DNA: TGTGCCAGCAGTTACCTGTACGGCTACACCTTC.

This chain uses TRBV19 with TRBJ2-7; D possibly matches TRBD1 or TRBD2 (6 bases each). The V gene lost 6 bases and the J gene lost 1 base, with 16 bases spanning the gap. This CDR3 region has 15 residues. Germline V gene data show CDR1 as LNHDA and CDR2 as SQIVND (reference sequence). The CDR3 sequence is CASSRPGGASYEQYF. CDR3 nucleotides: TGTGCCAGTAGCCGCCCCGGGGGCGCATCCTACGAGCAGTACTTC.

This clone is a singleton in its sample. V usage is TRBV27 and J usage is TRBJ1-1, with 7 bases fitting TRBD1. The germline gives CDR1 MNHEY, CDR2 SMNVEV (reference sequence). V shed 7 bases and J 5 bases; nucleotides not matched to a gene: 16. The CDR3 is made up of 16 amino acids. CDR3 DNA: TGTGCCAGCAACCAAGTGGGGACAGTAAGAGGGACTGAAGCTTTCTTT. This gives the protein CASNQVGTVRGTEAFF.

The V call is TRBV20-1, the J call TRBJ2-7, with 7 positions matching TRBD1. This CDR3 is 11 amino acids long. Germline V gives CDR1 DFQATT, CDR2 SNEGSKA (reference sequence). The junction had 0 bases not matched to a gene; V was cut back by 5 bases and J by 2 bases. The CDR3 nucleotides are TGCAGTGCTGGACAGGCCTACGAGCAGTACTTC. It is translated as CSAGQAYEQYF.

This chain connects TRBV29-1 to TRBJ2-1; maybe TRBD1 (6 bases). Germline CDR1 SQVTM, CDR2 ANQGSEA. V was clipped by 1 base and J by 12 bases, with 19 bases between them. The CDR3 spans 14 residues. The DNA of the CDR3 is TGCAGCGTTGAAGCGACCTGGGACACCGTACGGCAGTTCTTC. Encoded protein: CSVEATWDTVRQFF.

The V gene is TRBV6-1, the J gene TRBJ2-5; maybe TRBD1 (6 bases). The CDR3 contains 12 residues. Germline V gives CDR1 MNHNS, CDR2 SASEGT. With 5 bases removed from V and 4 bases from J, the gap between germline ends came to 8 bases. CDR3: CASSPRGETQYF. CDR3 bases: TGTGCCAGCAGTCCCAGGGGAGAGACCCAGTACTTC.

CDR3 loop: CASSLEHRGRGANEQFF. The CDR3 region has the DNA TGTGCCAGCAGCTTGGAGCATCGCGGGAGAGGGGCCAATGAGCAGTTCTTC. V is TRBV5-4 and J is TRBJ2-1; 7 nucleotides align to TRBD2. The CDR3 covers 17 residues. V lost 0 bases to trimming and J lost 6 bases; unmatched junction nucleotides: 12. The germline CDR1 and CDR2 sequences are SGHNT and YYREEE (reference sequence).

The chain joins TRBV28 to TRBJ2-7; 7 nucleotides agree with TRBD2. This CDR3 is 15 amino acids long. CDR1 MDHEN and CDR2 SYDVKM come from the germline V gene. V trimming: 1 base; J trimming: 3 bases; junction bases outside the gene matches: 6. CDR3 in amino acids: CASSLFRGEYYEQYF. The CDR3 DNA reads TGTGCCAGCAGTTTATTCCGGGGGGAATACTACGAGCAGTACTTC.

The chain links TRBV2 to TRBJ2-7; D is unresolved. V lost 6 bases and J lost 5, with 14 bases in between. The CDR3 has 13 amino acids. Germline CDR1 is SNHLY and CDR2 is FYNNEI. The CDR3 DNA follows: TGTGCCAGCAGCGCAATGATGAGCCACGAGCAGTACTTC. It specifies CASSAMMSHEQYF.